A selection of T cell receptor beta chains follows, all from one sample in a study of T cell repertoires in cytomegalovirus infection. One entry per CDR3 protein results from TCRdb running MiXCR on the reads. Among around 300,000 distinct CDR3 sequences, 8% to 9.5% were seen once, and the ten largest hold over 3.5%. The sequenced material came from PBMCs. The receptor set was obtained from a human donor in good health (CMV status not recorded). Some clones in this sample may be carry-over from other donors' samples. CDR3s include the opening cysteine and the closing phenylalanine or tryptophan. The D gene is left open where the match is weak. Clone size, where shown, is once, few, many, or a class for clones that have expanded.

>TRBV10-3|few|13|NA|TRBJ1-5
CAISFGPGQPQHF
TGTGCCATCAGTTTCGGTCCCGGTCAGCCCCAGCATTTT
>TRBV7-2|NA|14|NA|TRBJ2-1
CASSYTGAYNEQFF
TGTGCCAGCAGCTACACGGGAGCTTACAATGAGCAGTTCTTC
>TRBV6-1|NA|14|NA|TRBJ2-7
CASSLGGDGGEQYF
TGTGCCAGCAGCCTCGGGGGTGACGGTGGCGAGCAGTACTTC
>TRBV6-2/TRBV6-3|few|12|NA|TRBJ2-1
CASTRLGLEQFF
TGTGCCAGCACTCGACTAGGTCTTGAGCAGTTCTTC
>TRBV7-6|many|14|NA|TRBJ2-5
CASSLGVTVETQYF
TGTGCCAGCAGCCTCGGCGTGACAGTAGAGACCCAGTACTTC
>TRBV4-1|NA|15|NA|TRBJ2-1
CASSQVSGGDKEQFF
TGCGCCAGCAGCCAAGTGTCCGGTGGGGATAAGGAGCAGTTCTTC
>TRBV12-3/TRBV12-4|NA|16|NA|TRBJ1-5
CASSQRDVRLNQPQHF
TGTGCCAGCAGTCAACGGGACGTAAGACTCAATCAGCCCCAGCATTTT
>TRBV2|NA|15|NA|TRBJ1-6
CASSSEGFGNSPLHF
TGTGCCAGCAGTTCCGAGGGTTTCGGCAATTCACCCCTCCACTTT
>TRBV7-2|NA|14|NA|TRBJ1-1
CASSLSGPRLGAFF
TGTGCCAGCAGCTTAAGCGGGCCGCGGCTTGGGGCTTTCTTT
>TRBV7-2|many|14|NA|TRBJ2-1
CASSLPRGVNEQFF
TGTGCCAGCAGCTTACCCCGAGGAGTCAATGAGCAGTTCTTC
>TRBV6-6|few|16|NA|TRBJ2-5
CASSYFRRSAQETQYF
TGTGCCAGCAGTTACTTCCGTCGGAGTGCCCAAGAGACCCAGTACTTC
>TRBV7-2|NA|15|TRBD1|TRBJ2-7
CASSLANRGTYEQYF
TGTGCCAGCAGCTTAGCAAACAGGGGGACCTACGAGCAGTACTTC
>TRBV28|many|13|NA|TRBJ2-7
CASRRRSAYEQYF
TGTGCCAGCAGGAGAAGGAGCGCCTACGAGCAGTACTTC
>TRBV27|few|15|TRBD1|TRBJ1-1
CASSLTGVMNTEAFF
TGTGCCAGCAGTTTAACAGGGGTAATGAACACTGAAGCTTTCTTT
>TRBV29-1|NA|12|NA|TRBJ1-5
CSAGTNDQPQHF
TGCAGCGCAGGGACAAATGATCAGCCCCAGCATTTT
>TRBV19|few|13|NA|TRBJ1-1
CASSILGNTEAFF
TGTGCCAGTAGTATTTTGGGGAACACTGAAGCTTTCTTT
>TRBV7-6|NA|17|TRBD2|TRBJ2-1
CASSLKRGGGSYNEQFF
TGTGCCAGCAGCTTAAAGCGCGGCGGGGGCTCCTACAATGAGCAGTTCTTC
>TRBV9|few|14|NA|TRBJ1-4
CASSPRGSNEKLFF
TGTGCCAGCAGCCCCAGGGGATCTAATGAAAAACTGTTTTTT
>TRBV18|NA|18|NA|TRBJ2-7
CASSPLARGGVGTYEQYF
TGTGCCAGCTCACCCCTAGCTCGGGGAGGTGTCGGAACCTACGAGCAGTACTTC
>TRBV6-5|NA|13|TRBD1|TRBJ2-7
CATRRGTGYEQYF
TGTGCCACCAGACGAGGGACAGGCTACGAGCAGTACTTC
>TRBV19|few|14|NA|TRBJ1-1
CASNPDGRNTEAFF
TGTGCCAGTAACCCGGACGGACGGAACACTGAAGCTTTCTTT
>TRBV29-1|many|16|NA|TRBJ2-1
CSVVEGSTSVSGNVFF
TGCAGCGTTGTAGAAGGTTCCACGTCTGTTTCCGGCAATGTTTTCTTC
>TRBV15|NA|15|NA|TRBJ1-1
CATSLRPAMNTEAFF
TGTGCCACCTCCCTCAGGCCAGCGATGAACACTGAAGCTTTCTTT
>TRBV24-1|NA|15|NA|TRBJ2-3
CATSDSGRGTDTQYF
TGTGCCACCAGTGATTCCGGCAGGGGCACAGATACGCAGTATTTT
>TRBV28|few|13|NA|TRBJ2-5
CASRMRGRETQYF
TGTGCCAGCCGGATGAGGGGACGGGAGACCCAGTACTTC
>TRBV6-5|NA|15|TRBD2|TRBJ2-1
CASSYEAGGGNEQFF
TGTGCCAGCAGTTACGAGGCGGGGGGGGGCAATGAGCAGTTCTTC
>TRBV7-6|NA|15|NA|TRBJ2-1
CASSLRGAYYNEQFF
TGTGCCAGCAGCTTAAGAGGGGCATACTACAATGAGCAGTTCTTC
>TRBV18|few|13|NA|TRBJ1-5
CASSQDGGQPQHF
TGTGCCAGCTCACAGGACGGAGGTCAGCCCCAGCATTTT